Sequencing of this T cell receptor (beta chain) was carried out in a study of blood T cell repertoires in COVID-19 (dated by TCRdb to 2020 to 2021). Some background on the complete study: The collaborator samples originated in the United States, Italy and Spain and spanned the acute and convalescent phases of COVID-19. The material from the prospective study consisted of cDNA or gDNA derived from T cells, B-cell-depleted T cells, or PBMCs. Subjects who had been exposed to COVID-19, were actively infected with it, or had recovered from it provided the deeply sampled blood TCRbeta repertoires that made up the dataset. The repertoires were made available in a free public database intended to serve as a resource for research on the immune response to SARS-CoV-2. Samples were obtained from the ongoing ImmuneRACE study (first 160 participants) and from about 1,300 subjects provided by 6 global collaborators. Sample metadata almost always included a de-identified subject ID, COVID-19 status, age in years and sex. Where HLA class I and class II types were available, the types were taken from metadata supplied by the sample provider, not from assay-based typing. Overall study outcomes, separate from this receptor: The quantity of clinical and demographic metadata differed by source and by participant and was supplied without curation.

Whole blood was collected in K2EDTA tubes by collaborating institutions according to the institutions' own protocols. Collaborator samples were shipped for TCRbeta analysis as frozen whole blood, isolated PBMCs, or DNA extracted from either sample type. As concerns this clone: This clone's antigen is unknown. No qualities accompany the bases; no much larger clone lies one base away.

The immunoSEQ Assay, a bias-controlled multiplex PCR, was used to amplify TCRbeta CDR3 regions from genomic DNA. Per the authors' processing: Within the assay, amplification of reference gene primers was used to estimate how many nucleated cells each sample contained. Sequence reads were collapsed and filtered to measure the absolute abundance of every unique TCRbeta CDR3 rearrangement. Productive Simpson clonality was computed per sample as the square root of Simpson's diversity index over productive rearrangements. This is the immuneACCESS table as TCRdb keeps it, with only in-frame sequences that have V and J called. A part of the clones is gone; compared with another copy, unresolved V genes explain less than half, and the rest is unexplained. V and J calls and clone size are those listed in that table; D and trimming were worked out from the DNA. The sample yields roughly 93,000 clones; about 89% were counted once. The ten largest clones capture around 1% of the sample.

CDR1 and CDR2 were assigned from the germline V gene (reference sequence) as WNHNN and SYGVQD. Clipping removes 8 bases from V and 3 bases from J, with 7 as the unmatched junction base count. The CDR3 runs 13 amino acids, cysteine and phenylalanine included. Only CDR3 DNA is held: 39 bases, read in frame from base 1. Sequencing was carried out using peripheral blood. The rearrangement combines TRBV10-1 with TRBJ2-7; TRBD2 lines up with 7 middle nucleotides. This TCR was recovered from a human donor in a cohort sampled during active COVID-19. The base sequence is TGCGCCAGCCTCCAGGGAGGGAGCTACGAGCAGTACTTC. Protein translation: CASLQGGSYEQYF.